One and the same sample provided the 20 T cell receptor beta chains below, sequenced in a study of blood T cells in healthy people across ages. Together with a sample-barcoded 5' primer, a J-beta primer mix was included in a second PCR lasting about 7 to 11 cycles. Each CDR3 protein gets one entry after TCRdb re-called the 5' RACE reads with MiXCR. The sample includes around 800,000 distinct CDR3 sequences, around a quarter seen only once; the top ten take about 2.9%. These data were also filed under a second study, of T cells of mothers and their children.

Material for sequencing was blood. The source is a boy aged 5-17 years in good health.

The chain links TRBV12-3 or TRBV12-4 to TRBJ2-7; TRBD2 agrees at 10 bases. The CDR3 spans 15 residues. V was clipped by 5 bases and J by 0 bases; unmatched bases: 4. The DNA of the CDR3 is TGTGCCAGCAGTGAAAGCGGGGGGGCCTCCTACGAGCAGTACTTC. It translates to CASSESGGASYEQYF.

This clonotype turned up a few times. This rearrangement joins TRBV5-6 to TRBJ2-1; no clear D gene. V lost 0 bases to trimming and J lost 2 bases, with 6 bases between them. The CDR3 spans 14 residues. CDR1 SGHDT and CDR2 YYEEEE come from the germline V gene. The CDR3 bases are TGTGCCAGCAGCTTGGGCCGGGCCTACAATGAGCAGTTCTTC. It yields the protein CASSLGRAYNEQFF.

This clonotype was picked up a small number of times. The rearrangement joins TRBV12-3 or TRBV12-4 to TRBJ2-7, with 7 bases lining up with TRBD2. This CDR3 is 14 amino acids long. The V gene end was trimmed by 6 bases and the J gene end by 5 bases; junction bases not matched to a gene: 10. DNA for the CDR3: TGTGCCAGCAGCGGGAGGACTAGAGATAACGAGCAGTACTTC. Amino acid sequence: CASSGRTRDNEQYF.

Only a few counts were recorded for this clonotype. The chain employs TRBV29-1 and TRBJ2-3; the D call may be TRBD1 or TRBD2 (5 bases each). The V end lost 2 bases, the J end lost 5 bases, and 11 bases lay between the germline ends. The germline gives CDR1 SQVTM, CDR2 ANQGSEA. There are 13 residues in the CDR3. In DNA form, the CDR3 reads TGCAGCGTTGAACGGGACGAGAGAGATACGCAGTATTTT. Protein product: CSVERDERDTQYF.

The chain is built from TRBV5-1 and TRBJ1-4, with TRBD1 matching over 7 bases. The CDR3 is 15 amino acids. The trim removed 5 bases at V and 0 bases at J, leaving 4 bases unmatched. Germline CDR1 reads SGHRS; CDR2 reads YFSETQ. This CDR3 reads CASRAQGATNEKLFF. CDR3 coding DNA: TGCGCCAGCAGAGCCCAGGGGGCAACTAATGAAAAACTGTTTTTT.

This clonotype was seen a few times. The chain is built from TRBV5-1 and TRBJ2-1; D gene uncertain. Deletions cut 2 bases from V and 2 bases from J, with 11 bases between. The CDR3 consists of 15 residues. In germline, CDR1 is SGHRS, CDR2 YFSETQ. In DNA, the CDR3 is TGCGCCAGCAGCTTAGCTACTCTGGCCTACAATGAGCAGTTCTTC. It codes for CASSLATLAYNEQFF. The complete variable domain, with remaining parts taken from reference TRBV5-1 and TRBJ2-1, reads KAGVTQTPRYLIKTRGQQVTLSCSPISGHRSVSWYQQTPGQGLQFLFEYFSETQRNKGNFPGRFSGRQFSNSRSEMNVSTLELGDSALYLCASSLATLAYNEQFFGPGTRLTVL.

This chain connects TRBV5-1 to TRBJ1-4; 10 bases match TRBD1. CDR1 SGHRS and CDR2 YFSETQ come from the germline V gene. The junction had 6 bases not matched to a gene; V was cut back by 4 bases and J by 6 bases. The CDR3 extends over 15 amino acids. For the CDR3, the DNA is TGCGCCAGCAGCCGAAGACAGGGGGCGGATGAAAAACTGTTTTTT. Encoded protein: CASSRRQGADEKLFF.

This clonotype has only a few counts. The chain links TRBV18 to TRBJ1-1, with D perhaps TRBD1 (6 bases). The CDR3 extends over 16 amino acids. Trimming stripped 3 bases from V and 0 bases from J, with 14 bases between. Germline V lookup: CDR1 KGHSH, CDR2 LQKENI. CDR3 DNA: TGTGCCAGCTCACCTTTCGGGGACAAAGTGAACACTGAAGCTTTCTTT. It translates to CASSPFGDKVNTEAFF.

The CDR3 nucleotides are TGTGCCAGCAGTGACCCTCCGGGACCCGGGTCCGGAGATACGCAGTATTTT. It yields the protein CASSDPPGPGSGDTQYF. This chain uses TRBV25-1 with TRBJ2-3; D might be TRBD1 or TRBD2, each matching 5 bases. V lost 3 bases and J 5 bases, leaving 21 bases between the germline ends. Germline loops: CDR1 MGHDK, CDR2 SYGVNS. This CDR3 is built from 17 residues.

V and J are TRBV4-2 and TRBJ2-7; 15 bases map to TRBD2. The CDR3 extends over 16 amino acids. Germline V lookup: CDR1 LGHNA, CDR2 YNFKEQ. The V and J ends lost 3 bases and 5 bases, in that order; junction bases with no gene match: 5. CDR3 sequence reads: CASSHVGLAGGDEQYF. The DNA of the CDR3 is TGTGCCAGCAGCCACGTGGGACTAGCGGGAGGAGACGAGCAGTACTTC.

This clonotype was seen ten or more times. One junction end disagrees with the germline gene, perhaps due to a read error. The V gene is TRBV5-1, the J gene TRBJ2-6; 7 nucleotides align to TRBD2. CDR1 is SGHRS, CDR2 YFSETQ, per germline. The CDR3 consists of 15 residues. The CDR3 protein is CASSLAGAGANVLTF. Here the CDR3 DNA reads TGTGCCAGCAGTCTCGCGGGAGCTGGGGCCAACGTCCTGACTTTC.

This clonotype was detected only a few times. J is TRBJ2-1 and V is TRBV4-1, with 7 bases fitting TRBD1. The V and J ends lost 2 bases and 3 bases, in that order; junction bases with no gene match: 7. CDR1 and CDR2 (germline): MGHRA, YSYEKL. The CDR3 contains 16 residues. The CDR3 loop reads CASSQMDRWDYNEQFF. The CDR3 bases are TGCGCCAGCAGCCAAATGGACAGGTGGGACTACAATGAGCAGTTCTTC.

This chain joins TRBV6-6 and TRBJ2-1; D is unresolved. Germline CDR1 MNHNY, CDR2 SVGAGI (reference sequence). The CDR3 contains 14 residues. Trimming shortened V by 3 bases and J by 5 bases, and 11 bases separated the two germline ends. CDR3 nucleotide sequence: TGTGCCAGCAGTTATCAACGTCAGCACAATGAGCAGTTCTTC. Its protein is CASSYQRQHNEQFF.

Points on this clonotype: One end of the junction varies from germline; a read error may be responsible. The V call is TRBV7-9, the J call TRBJ2-5; tentatively, D is TRBD1 (6 bases). Germline V lookup: CDR1 SEHNR, CDR2 FQNEAQ (reference sequence). The CDR3 has 11 amino acids. The CDR3: CASRNSGDKFF. The CDR3 coding sequence is TGTGCCAGCAGGAACTCAGGGGATAAGTTCTTC.

V gene TRBV12-5 combines with J gene TRBJ2-7; TRBD1 aligns across 7 bases. V lost 5 bases and J lost 5; bases outside the gene matches: 12. CDR3 length equals 15 residues. Per the germline V gene, CDR1 is LGHNT and CDR2 is FRNRAP. The CDR3 protein is CASGPRTGVRNEQYF. The DNA for the CDR3 is TGTGCTAGTGGTCCGAGAACAGGGGTGAGGAACGAGCAGTACTTC.

The DNA for the CDR3 is TGCGCCAGCAGCACGACTAGCGGATATTACGGGCAGTACTTC. Translated: CASSTTSGYYGQYF. V gene TRBV5-1 combines with J gene TRBJ2-5; 9 bases line up with TRBD2. CDR3 length: 14 residues. V gave up 4 bases and J gave up 11 bases; unmatched junction bases: 12. The V gene's germline CDR1 is SGHRS and CDR2 YFSETQ.

V and J are TRBV7-9 and TRBJ2-5; TRBD1 is a possible D gene (5 bases). TRBJ2-7 explains the end of the DNA better; the J call may be wrong. The germline CDR1 and CDR2 sequences are SEHNR and FQNEAQ (reference sequence). This CDR3 is 16 amino acids long. DNA for the CDR3: TGTGCCAGCAGTCCATTACAGGCCGCCTCCTCCTACGAGCAGTACTTC. The encoded protein is CASSPLQAASSYEQYF.

This clonotype was seen a handful of times. The genes are TRBV12-3 or TRBV12-4 and TRBJ2-3; D possibly matches TRBD1 or TRBD2 (5 bases each). There are 15 residues in the CDR3. Deletions cut 6 bases from V and 1 base from J, with 14 bases between. As DNA, the CDR3 is TGTGCCAGCAGCCTTCTCGGGACGGGCACAGATACGCAGTATTTT. The encoded protein is CASSLLGTGTDTQYF.

This clonotype appeared a few times. The chain links TRBV20-1 to TRBJ2-5; no firm D call. Germline lookup yields CDR1 DFQATT and CDR2 SNEGSKA (reference sequence). This CDR3 has 14 residues. V shed 2 bases and J shed 2 bases, with 12 bases lying between them. This CDR3 is CSARIIRTQETQYF. DNA for the CDR3: TGCAGTGCTAGAATCATCCGGACGCAAGAGACCCAGTACTTC.

The CDR3: CASSPLALAKNIQYF. The CDR3 DNA is TGTGCCAGCAGCCCCCTAGCACTAGCCAAAAACATTCAGTACTTC. The chain uses TRBV5-5 and TRBJ2-4; D is possibly TRBD2 (5 bases). Germline loops: CDR1 SGHKS, CDR2 YYEKEE (reference sequence). The length of the CDR3 is 15 residues. V was trimmed by 4 bases and J by 0 bases, leaving 11 bases between them.